These 9 T cell receptor beta chains were sequenced from one sample in a study of T cell therapy after organ transplantation. These receptors are not linked to any known antigen. The assay was immunoSEQ multiplex PCR, and TCRdb's table has in-frame clones only and misses some. The sample includes 20,000 or so clones, 81% seen only once; the top ten take 9.2%. The time point: 4-8 weeks after completion of therapy. Sample: CD8+ T cells from blood, taken after autologous CMV-specific T cell therapy. The receptors derive from a human patient who had received a solid organ transplant and had CMV disease. Some T cells could come from the graft donor.

The chain links TRBV7-9 to TRBJ2-1; D might be TRBD2 (5 bases). The CDR3 is 15 residues long. Trimming cost V 6 bases and J 8 bases, with 20 bases left between them. Germline CDR1 SEHNR, CDR2 FQNEAQ (reference sequence). CDR3 loop: CASSPRASQVDEQFF. The CDR3 DNA reads as TGTGCCAGCAGTCCCCGGGCTAGCCAGGTGGATGAGCAGTTCTTC.

The chain carries TRBV6-5 and TRBJ1-1, with D possibly matching TRBD1 (5 bases). From germline, CDR1 is MNHEY and CDR2 SVGAGI. The CDR3 totals 14 residues. Trimming pared 6 bases from V and 5 bases from J, leaving 16 bases between. CDR3 in DNA: TGTGCCAGCAGCTTCTATCGGGAGGGGACTGAAGCTTTCTTT. Translating gives CASSFYREGTEAFF.

The chain recombines TRBV6-5 with TRBJ1-5; maybe TRBD1 (6 bases). Germline-derived CDR1 and CDR2 are MNHEY and SVGAGI. CDR3 length: 16 amino acids. The V end was cut by 2 bases, the J end by 0 bases, with 11 bases between. CDR3 sequence (DNA): TGTGCCAGCAGTTACAGGGGGTTTGATAGCAATCAGCCCCAGCATTTT. Its translation is CASSYRGFDSNQPQHF.

V gene TRBV13 combines with J gene TRBJ1-1, with 8 bases matching TRBD1. CDR3 size: 16 residues. With V trimmed by 5 bases and J by 4 bases, 12 bases remained unmatched. CDR1 is PRHDT and CDR2 is FYEKMQ in the germline V gene (reference sequence). Written as DNA, the CDR3 is TGTGCCAGCAGCCGGCCCTTTTCAGGGGGCCCCACTGAAGCTTTCTTT. This gives the protein CASSRPFSGGPTEAFF.

J is TRBJ1-5 and V is TRBV10-3; 10 bases agree with TRBD1. CDR3 length equals 20 residues. V lost 0 bases and J lost 2; bases outside the gene matches: 13. Germline-derived CDR1 and CDR2 are ENHRY and SYGVKD. The CDR3 loop is CAISESNWATGTGGNQPQHF. CDR3 in DNA: TGTGCCATCAGTGAGTCGAACTGGGCTACCGGGACAGGGGGCAATCAGCCCCAGCATTTT.

This chain connects TRBV5-4 to TRBJ1-1, with 7 bases identical to TRBD1. Per germline, CDR1 SGHNT and CDR2 YYREEE (reference sequence). The CDR3 covers 18 residues. V lost 1 base and J lost 1; bases outside the gene matches: 13. The CDR3 DNA reads as TGTGCCAGCAGCTTGACCGGGACAGCCTCGTTCCCGAACACTGAAGCTTTCTTT. It specifies CASSLTGTASFPNTEAFF.

The chain couples TRBV5-8 to TRBJ2-1; a weak D match, TRBD1 (6 bases). Germline V gene sequence: CDR1 SGHTS, CDR2 YDEGEE. V lost 0 bases to trimming and J lost 7 bases, with 8 bases between them. The CDR3 loop spans 13 amino acids. The CDR3 sequence: CASSLGTANEQFF. The DNA of the CDR3 is TGTGCCAGCAGCTTGGGGACAGCTAATGAGCAGTTCTTC.

V is TRBV4-1 and J is TRBJ1-5, with D unresolved. This CDR3 has 13 amino acids. Germline V gene sequence: CDR1 MGHRA, CDR2 YSYEKL. Between the trimmed V and J ends, which lost 0 bases and 6 bases, there was a span of 6 bases. The chain's CDR3 is CASSQEGFQPQHF. In DNA, the CDR3 is TGCGCCAGCAGCCAAGAAGGTTTTCAGCCCCAGCATTTT.

The gene calls are TRBV6-1 and TRBJ2-3, with 8 bases fitting TRBD2. J lost 1 base, V lost 2 bases, and 8 bases had no gene match. The CDR3 runs 17 residues. Germline CDR1 is MNHNS and CDR2 is SASEGT. The CDR3 nucleotides read TGTGCCAGCAGTGAACTTCGGGAGGGACCCGGCACAGATACGCAGTATTTT. This translates into CASSELREGPGTDTQYF.